The subject of this entry is one TCR beta chain. Its antigen remains unknown. The sample belongs to a study of cytomegalovirus exposure and HLA in healthy donors. Findings of the study overall: Researchers catalogued roughly 150 TCR beta chains as cytomegalovirus-associated. The classifier reportedly diagnosed cytomegalovirus status with high sensitivity and specificity. Specificity for CMV antigens was confirmed in vitro for three of the CMV-associated chains.

TCRdb's copy holds only in-frame clones and misses some; the assay was immunoSEQ multiplex PCR. The table lists some 250,000 clones, 85% to 90% of them singletons. The germline gives CDR1 MNHEY, CDR2 SVGAGI. This CDR3 is 13 amino acids long. V lost 0 bases and J 8 bases, leaving 8 bases between the germline ends. The donors were members of the validation cohort comprising some 120 subjects, separate from the approximately 710-subject first cohort. Sample: PBMCs. The chain employs TRBV6-5 and TRBJ2-1, with D perhaps matching TRBD2 (6 bases). The sequence derives from a woman aged 18-29 years in good health and CMV-seronegative. The CDR3 DNA is TGTGCCAGCAGTTACTCGGAGCGGGATGAGCAGTTCTTC. Translating gives CASSYSERDEQFF.